The sequence of this T cell receptor beta chain was determined in a study of beta chain features in type 1 diabetes. Isolated RNA was reverse transcribed in full, so expressed TCRB transcripts were sequenced. Libraries were prepared by immunoSEQ multiplex PCR; TCRdb keeps only in-frame clonotypes and omits some of them. The data show about 400,000 clones, with over 10% seen just once and 0.017% held by the top ten. The CDR3 sequence is 14 residues long. Trimming shortened V by 5 bases and J by 5 bases, and 15 bases separated the two germline ends. The germline CDR1 and CDR2 sequences are SEHNR and FQNEAQ (reference sequence).

This chain joins TRBV7-9 and TRBJ2-5, with a possible D match to TRBD2 (7 bases). The sequenced sample consisted of naive CD4+ T cells from blood. This clonotype was sampled from a man aged 18-30 years in good health. The CDR3 loop is CASSPRGAFETQYF. For the CDR3, the DNA is TGTGCCAGCAGCCCCCGGGGGGCTTTTGAGACCCAGTACTTC. Full variable domain (remainder filled in from reference TRBV7-9 and TRBJ2-5): DTGVSQNPRHKITKRGQNVTFRCDPISEHNRLYWYRQTLGQGPEFLTYFQNEAQLEKSRLLSDRFSAERPKGSFSTLEIQRTEQGDSAMYLCASSPRGAFETQYFGPGTRLLVL.